The 26 T cell receptor beta chains in this list originate from one sample, sequenced in a study of T-cell reconstitution after alpha-beta-depleted transplantation in children. Unique molecular identifiers featured in how the TCRbeta library was prepared. TCRdb called the PCR reads again in MiXCR, with one record for every CDR3 protein. This sample has roughly 300,000 distinct CDR3 sequences, with 11% found just once. Sequencing was performed on peripheral blood, taken 180 days after TCRalphabeta/CD19-depleted stem cell transplant. The receptors here all came from a male patient aged 2-10 years who had a stem cell transplant for chronic granulomatous disease, so the T cells may come from the graft donor.

There are many counts of this clonotype. This chain uses TRBV20-1 with TRBJ1-6, with TRBD1 matching over 7 bases. The germline gives CDR1 DFQATT, CDR2 SNEGSKA (reference sequence). Trimming removed 2 bases from V and 7 bases from J; junction bases left unmatched: 5. CDR3 length: 14 amino acids. For the CDR3, the DNA is TGCAGTGCTAGAAGGACAGGCGAAAATTCACCCCTCCACTTT. This sequence encodes CSARRTGENSPLHF.

Written as DNA, the CDR3 is TGTGCCAGCAGTGAAAGGGCGGGATCCTACGAGCAGTACTTC. Its protein product is CASSERAGSYEQYF. This sequence joins TRBV6-1 and TRBJ2-7; possible D gene TRBD2, 6 bases. The germline V and J ends were trimmed by 2 bases and 1 base, with 9 bases remaining between them. The CDR3 spans 14 residues. Germline CDR1 and CDR2: MNHNS and SASEGT.

The table lists this clonotype with many counts. The chain links TRBV7-6 to TRBJ2-1; D is unresolved. This CDR3 comprises 14 residues. Trimming pared 6 bases from V and 7 bases from J, leaving 16 bases between. Germline CDR1 SGHVS, CDR2 FNYEAQ. CDR3 bases: TGTGCCAGCAGGGCAGTGGTTTCGGCAAATGAGCAGTTCTTC. Residues: CASRAVVSANEQFF.

This clonotype was seen many times. As DNA, the CDR3 is TGTGCCAGCTCACCACGGGCGGCCCGGGGCACCGGGGAGCTGTTTTTT. As protein: CASSPRAARGTGELFF. This chain uses TRBV18 with TRBJ2-2; possibly TRBD2 for D (5 bases). This CDR3 comprises 16 residues. Between the trimmed V and J ends, which lost 1 base and 4 bases, there was a span of 13 bases. The germline CDR1 and CDR2 sequences are KGHSH and LQKENI.

The table lists this clonotype with many counts. This chain joins TRBV3-1 and TRBJ2-1, with no clear D. The CDR3 has 13 residues. V lost 6 bases, J lost 8 bases, and 14 bases lay in between. CDR1 and CDR2 from the germline V gene are LGHDT and YNNKEL (reference sequence). The CDR3 DNA reads TGTGCCAGCAGTCTGCGCCCCCCGGATGAGCAGTTCTTC. Amino acids: CASSLRPPDEQFF.

This clonotype was counted many times. The CDR3 DNA sequence: TGCAGCGTCAATCTCCCTAGCGGGAGGACCTACGAGCAGTACTTC. This codes for CSVNLPSGRTYEQYF. The genes are TRBV29-1 and TRBJ2-7, with 11 bases matching TRBD2. CDR3 length: 15 amino acids. Germline assignment: CDR1 SQVTM and CDR2 ANQGSEA. V gave up 6 bases and J gave up 2 bases; unmatched junction bases: 9.

This clonotype was seen many times. V and J are TRBV10-3 and TRBJ2-7; D ambiguous. V shed 3 bases and J shed 6 bases, with 12 bases lying between them. CDR1 is ENHRY, CDR2 SYGVKD, per germline. CDR3 length equals 13 residues. CDR3 in amino acids: CAISEYFPREQYF. CDR3 in DNA: TGTGCCATCAGTGAATACTTCCCTCGCGAGCAGTACTTC.

This clonotype was recorded many times. This sequence joins TRBV27 and TRBJ2-7; D might be TRBD1 or TRBD2, each matching 5 bases. Trimming cost V 2 bases and J 2 bases, with 13 bases left between them. The CDR3 contains 15 residues. Germline V gene lookup returns CDR1 MNHEY and CDR2 SMNVEV (reference sequence). The CDR3 here is CASSLGAGQAYEQYF. Written as DNA, the CDR3 is TGTGCCAGCAGTTTAGGGGCGGGCCAAGCCTACGAGCAGTACTTC.

For this clonotype: It may be a read error: a sequence one base away is much more abundant. The rearrangement uses TRBV7-7 and TRBJ2-6; D gene ambiguous. The CDR3 totals 14 residues. Germline V gives CDR1 SSHAT, CDR2 FNYEAQ (reference sequence). Here the CDR3 DNA reads TGTGCCAACAGCTCTTCCCCTGGGGCCAACGTCCTGACTTTC. This sequence encodes CANSSSPGANVLTF.

V usage is TRBV7-9 and J usage is TRBJ2-1, with no clear D. There are 14 residues in the CDR3. V was shortened by 5 bases and J by 6 bases, with 14 bases between the two germline ends. Germline V gene sequence: CDR1 SEHNR, CDR2 FQNEAQ (reference sequence). CDR3 amino acids: CASSPGLLCNEQFF. Written as DNA, the CDR3 is TGTGCCAGCAGCCCCGGGCTCCTCTGCAATGAGCAGTTCTTC.

CDR3 sequence (DNA): TGTGCCAGCAGCGACACATCCCCGGACAGCCGCTTCTATGGCTACACCTTC. Its translation: CASSDTSPDSRFYGYTF. The J gene is TRBJ1-2, the V gene TRBV7-9, with TRBD1 as a possible D gene (6 bases). Germline CDR1 reads SEHNR; CDR2 reads FQNEAQ (reference sequence). This CDR3 has 17 amino acids. V lost 5 bases, J lost 4 bases, and 23 bases lay in between.

This rearrangement joins TRBV5-6 to TRBJ1-2; D not resolved. The V gene's germline CDR1 is SGHDT and CDR2 YYEEEE. The CDR3 sequence is 16 residues long. The V end was cut by 0 bases, the J end by 0 bases, with 12 bases between. The CDR3 loop is CASSLVSIIANYGYTF. The DNA for the CDR3 is TGTGCCAGCAGCTTGGTTTCCATAATAGCTAACTATGGCTACACCTTC. Combining the CDR3 with reference TRBV5-6 and TRBJ1-2 gives the whole variable domain DAGVTQSPTHLIKTRGQQVTLRCSPKSGHDTVSWYQQALGQGPQFIFQYYEEEERQRGNFPDRFSGHQFPNYSSELNVNALLLGDSALYLCASSLVSIIANYGYTFGSGTRLTVV.

Comments on this clonotype: A single base separates this from a much larger clone, so it may be a read error. This chain joins TRBV29-1 and TRBJ1-2; D unresolved. The CDR3 consists of 17 residues. The V gene's germline CDR1 is SQVTM and CDR2 ANQGSEA. CDR3 in DNA: TGCAGCGCTGAAGATCGGGTGGGTGTCAGGAACAACTATGGCTACACCTTC. Its translation: CSAEDRVGVRNNYGYTF.

This clonotype was observed at least ten times. The J gene is TRBJ1-1, the V gene TRBV29-1; D gene unclear. Germline V gene sequence: CDR1 SQVTM, CDR2 ANQGSEA. The CDR3 runs to 12 residues. V gave up 4 bases and J gave up 1 base, with 7 bases separating them. The CDR3 here is CSVVLGNTEAFF. CDR3 DNA sequence: TGCAGCGTTGTTTTGGGGAACACTGAAGCTTTCTTT.

This clonotype was seen ten or more times. The chain recombines TRBV27 with TRBJ2-7; 8 bases are shared with TRBD1. Trimming took 6 bases from V and 3 from J; bases not matched to a gene: 7. The CDR3 covers 14 residues. The germline V gene has CDR1 MNHEY and CDR2 SMNVEV (reference sequence). The CDR3 DNA reads as TGTGCCAGCAGCGACGGACAGGGAGTCTACGAGCAGTACTTC. It codes for CASSDGQGVYEQYF.

At least ten counts were recorded for this clonotype. J is TRBJ1-2 and V is TRBV18; D not resolved. This CDR3 contains 17 residues. V dropped 3 bases and J dropped 2 bases, with 19 bases sitting between them. Germline V gene sequence: CDR1 KGHSH, CDR2 LQKENI. CDR3 protein: CASSPRSHQDVNYGYTF. Here the CDR3 DNA reads TGTGCCAGCTCACCCCGATCTCACCAGGATGTGAACTATGGCTACACCTTC. The full variable domain, with the rest looked up from reference TRBV18 and TRBJ1-2, is NAGVMQNPRHLVRRRGQEARLRCSPMKGHSHVYWYRQLPEEGLKFMVYLQKENIIDESGMPKERFSAEFPKEGPSILRIQQVVRGDSAAYFCASSPRSHQDVNYGYTFGSGTRLTVV.

This clonotype was seen at least ten times. The rearrangement joins TRBV28 to TRBJ1-2; 8 nucleotides align to TRBD1. The germline gives CDR1 MDHEN, CDR2 SYDVKM. CDR3 length: 15 amino acids. V shed 6 bases, J shed 6 bases, and the junction held 12 bases outside the gene matches. CDR3 sequence reads: CASRETGAKWHGYTF. CDR3 nucleotide sequence: TGTGCCAGCAGGGAGACAGGGGCCAAATGGCATGGCTACACCTTC.

This clonotype appeared many times. CDR3 protein: CASSSLRQDQETQYF. As DNA, the CDR3 is TGTGCCAGCAGTAGCCTAAGGCAGGACCAAGAGACCCAGTACTTC. The chain couples TRBV12-3 or TRBV12-4 to TRBJ2-5; D unresolved. Trimming left V 5 bases short and J 0 bases short, with 13 bases between. This CDR3 spans 15 amino acids.

This clonotype was observed at least ten times. V usage is TRBV24-1 and J usage is TRBJ2-1, with 8 bases identical to TRBD2. The CDR3 totals 12 residues. V was pared by 7 bases and J by 6 bases, with 1 base of the junction left unmatched. Per the germline V gene, CDR1 is KGHDR and CDR2 is SFDVKD. The CDR3 loop is CATSAGGNEQFF. CDR3 DNA: TGTGCCACCAGCGCGGGAGGCAATGAGCAGTTCTTC.

This clonotype has a count of ten or more. The chain links TRBV6-2 or TRBV6-3 to TRBJ2-5; D unresolved. CDR1 and CDR2 from the germline V gene are MNHEY and SVGEGT. This CDR3 spans 15 amino acids. V was shortened by 5 bases and J by 5 bases, with 18 bases between the two germline ends. For the CDR3, the DNA is TGTGCCAGCAGTCATCATCCTAGATCTCGGGAGACCCAGTACTTC. Amino acid sequence: CASSHHPRSRETQYF.

This clonotype showed up many times. The CDR3 protein is CASSLWDRRTSFNEQFF. The CDR3 DNA follows: TGTGCCAGCAGTTTATGGGATCGGCGGACTAGCTTCAATGAGCAGTTCTTC. The chain links TRBV28 to TRBJ2-1; 8 bases agree with TRBD2. Germline V gives CDR1 MDHEN, CDR2 SYDVKM. The CDR3 is made up of 17 amino acids. The ends lost 0 bases at V and 6 bases at J; junction bases unmatched: 10.

This clonotype was counted many times. The CDR3 region has the DNA TGTGCCACCAGCACCCGACGGACAGATACGCAGTATTTT. Its translation is CATSTRRTDTQYF. The chain couples TRBV15 to TRBJ2-3; D not certain. The CDR3 runs 13 residues. V lost 4 bases and J lost 3, with 8 bases in between. Germline V lookup: CDR1 LNHNV, CDR2 YYDKDF (reference sequence).

In its sample, this clonotype was seen many times. This sequence joins TRBV10-1 and TRBJ2-3; 7 nucleotides agree with TRBD1. CDR3 length: 13 amino acids. Germline CDR1 and CDR2: WNHNN and SYGVQD (reference sequence). Trimming cost V 7 bases and J 1 base; bases outside gene matches: 2. CDR3 protein: CASNGQGTDTQYF. The CDR3 DNA sequence: TGCGCCAGCAATGGACAGGGCACAGATACGCAGTATTTT.

This clonotype was recorded many times. CDR3 in DNA: TGCGCCAGCAGCCCGGACAGCCGGGGCGAGCAGTACTTC. Its translation: CASSPDSRGEQYF. This sequence joins TRBV5-1 and TRBJ2-7; D perhaps matches TRBD1 (6 bases). Trimming removed 4 bases from V and 6 bases from J, with 14 bases in between. CDR3 size: 13 residues. Germline CDR1 reads SGHRS; CDR2 reads YFSETQ.

The chain couples TRBV18 to TRBJ1-1, with no clear D. This CDR3 spans 14 amino acids. Trimming stripped 4 bases from V and 1 base from J, with 10 bases between. Germline V gene sequence: CDR1 KGHSH, CDR2 LQKENI. In nucleotides, the CDR3 is TGTGCCAGCTCACGGTTGGACTCGAACACTGAAGCTTTCTTT. Its protein is CASSRLDSNTEAFF.

As regards this clonotype: A read error may be the cause here, since a much bigger clone is one base away. The chain uses TRBV11-2 and TRBJ2-3; tentative D call: TRBD2 (5 bases). Germline loops: CDR1 SGHAT, CDR2 FQNNGV. The CDR3 length is 16 residues. V lost 10 bases to trimming and J lost 3 bases, with 23 bases between them. CDR3 residues: CATRPQTTLGTDTQYF. The DNA for the CDR3 is TGTGCCACCAGACCTCAGACTACCTTAGGGACAGATACGCAGTATTTT.